This T cell receptor beta chain is drawn from a study of shared clonotypes between healthy human individuals. Sequenced by immunoSEQ multiplex PCR; TCRdb stores in-frame clones only, minus some. Seen here are some 2,100,000 clones, about 92% observed once, and the top ten hold under 2%. Findings and caveats of the study: Incompleteness in sorted-subset sequencing, despite large depth, was shown by rarefaction.

As defined, naive CD8 cells were CD45RO-negative and positively selected for CCR7, with terminally differentiated effector memory CD45RA+ cells excluded. Note on this clone: The antigen is undetermined.

The sample comprised naive CD8+ T cells from PBMCs. The source of this sequence is a man between 18 and 29 years old in good health. Some clones in this sample may be carry-over from other donors' samples.

The CDR3 DNA reads as TGCGCCAGCAGCCAATCACAGGGGGCGTTACGCTACGAGCAGTACTTC. It is translated as CASSQSQGALRYEQYF. The chain links TRBV4-1 to TRBJ2-7; 9 positions agree with TRBD1. The CDR3 consists of 16 residues. CDR1 is MGHRA and CDR2 is YSYEKL in the germline V gene. Trimming at V came to 2 bases and at J to 3 bases, leaving 8 bases not matched to a gene.